This T cell receptor (beta chain) was documented in a study of early T cells in non-severe SARS-CoV-2 infection. About the research overall: RNA in bulk from unsorted whole blood was sequenced, and chains were unpaired. The study, taken as a whole, reports: Missing private and CD4 specificities, VDJdb matching favored anti-spike CD8 responses.

Individual cDNA molecules received unique molecular identifiers. TCRdb re-called the 5' RACE reads through MiXCR, storing one row per CDR3 protein. Of roughly 50,000 distinct CDR3 sequences listed, 7% to 9% are singletons. In its sample, this clonotype was seen many times. Its target is not known. The germline V gene has CDR1 DFQATT and CDR2 SNEGSKA (reference sequence). There are 13 residues in the CDR3. J lost 3 bases, V lost 3 bases, and 5 bases had no gene match. The receptor was isolated from an adult who was a healthcare worker with PCR-confirmed SARS-CoV-2 infection or an uninfected control (not recorded which). The V and J genes are TRBV20-1 and TRBJ2-7; 7 bases are a match to TRBD1. The sequenced sample was whole blood. DNA for the CDR3: TGCAGTGCTAGCCCCGGACAGGACTACGAGCAGTACTTC. Its protein product is CSASPGQDYEQYF.